One T cell receptor beta chain is described in this entry. Its cognate antigen is unknown. Germline is not matched at one junction end, which may reflect a read error. Germline assignment: CDR1 WSHSY and CDR2 SAAADI. There are 12 residues in the CDR3. This sample is part of a study of shared clonotypes between healthy human individuals. Whole-study context: The study enrolled two women and three men aged 18 to 49. CD4 naive cells filled three plates per donor, CD4 memory three, CD8 naive two and CD8 memory one.

Study results and limitations: Sharing across four donors was seen in 4.5% to 6.5% of naive CD4 clonotypes.

Genomic DNA (from each subset) was split evenly across several immunoSEQ plates. Sequencing used immunoSEQ multiplex PCR; TCRdb keeps in-frame clones, though not all of them. The sample has over 2 million clones, 85% to 95% seen once. The rearrangement joins TRBV10-2 to TRBJ2-7, with 11 positions matching TRBD1. The receptor comes from a man younger than 30 in good health. Sequences were obtained from naive CD4+ T cells sorted from blood. Specified subset: CD45RA+ positively selected. The CDR3 region has the DNA TGCGCCAGCAGTGGTGCCGGGACAGGGGGGGAGTTC. Amino acids: CASSGAGTGGEF.